What follows describes a single T cell receptor beta chain. Its specificity is not known. TCRdb keeps only in-frame clones here, not all; method: immunoSEQ multiplex PCR. This table holds some 130,000 clones, approximately 90% found once. The sample comes from a study of T cell responses to AZD1222 COVID-19 vaccine. Notes on the study in general: CD4 TCRs linked to vaccination spanned spike, dominating at 160-218 and 743-854. Baseline testing showed seropositivity in only five or six AZD1222 recipients.

The germline gives CDR1 SGHVS, CDR2 FNYEAQ. V lost 5 bases and J 0 bases, leaving 11 bases between the germline ends. CDR3 size: 15 residues. This chain connects TRBV7-6 to TRBJ1-3, with D perhaps matching TRBD1 (5 bases). The sequencing used peripheral blood, collected on day 0 of AZD1222 vaccination. The receptor's source is an adult in good health. This CDR3 is CASSVGHGSGNTIYF. The CDR3 region has the DNA TGTGCCAGCAGCGTAGGACACGGCTCTGGAAACACCATATATTTT.